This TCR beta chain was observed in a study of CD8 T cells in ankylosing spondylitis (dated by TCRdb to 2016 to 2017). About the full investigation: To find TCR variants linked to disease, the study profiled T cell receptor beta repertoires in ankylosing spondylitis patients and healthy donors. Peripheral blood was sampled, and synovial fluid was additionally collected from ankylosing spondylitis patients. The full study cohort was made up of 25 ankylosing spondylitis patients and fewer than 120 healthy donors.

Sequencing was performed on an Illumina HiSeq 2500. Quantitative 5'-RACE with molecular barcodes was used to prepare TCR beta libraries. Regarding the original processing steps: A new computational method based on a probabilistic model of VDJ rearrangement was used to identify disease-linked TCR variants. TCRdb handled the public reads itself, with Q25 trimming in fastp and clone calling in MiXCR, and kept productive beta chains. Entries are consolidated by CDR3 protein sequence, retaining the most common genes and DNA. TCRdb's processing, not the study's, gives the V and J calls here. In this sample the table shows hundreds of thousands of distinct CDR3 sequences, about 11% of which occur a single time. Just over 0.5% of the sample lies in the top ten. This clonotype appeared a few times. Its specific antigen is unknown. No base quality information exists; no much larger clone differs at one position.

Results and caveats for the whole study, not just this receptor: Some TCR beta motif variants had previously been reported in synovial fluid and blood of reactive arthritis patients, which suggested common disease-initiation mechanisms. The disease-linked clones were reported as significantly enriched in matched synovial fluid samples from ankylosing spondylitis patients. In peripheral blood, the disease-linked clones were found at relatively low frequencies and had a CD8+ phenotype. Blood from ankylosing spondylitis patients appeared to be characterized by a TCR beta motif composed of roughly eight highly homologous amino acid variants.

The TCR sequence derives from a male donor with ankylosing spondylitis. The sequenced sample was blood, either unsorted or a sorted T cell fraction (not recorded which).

CDR3 protein: CASSFSMEGNSPLHF. The DNA sequence is TGTGCCAGCAGCTTTTCGATGGAGGGAAATTCACCCCTCCACTTT. In this chain, TRBV7-8 is recombined with TRBJ1-6, with the D gene too uncertain to name. V is pared back by 3 bases and J by 7 bases, with 13 bases lying between the germline termini. From the cysteine through the phenylalanine, the CDR3 covers 15 amino acids. The CDR3 DNA has 45 bases and is translated from base 1. In the germline V gene, CDR1 corresponds to SGHVS and CDR2 to FQNEAQ.